This T cell receptor (beta chain) was recovered during a study of diagnostic markers for celiac disease. The CDR3 runs to 16 residues. Germline V gene lookup returns CDR1 KGHSH and CDR2 LQKENI. In terms of frequency, this clonotype is medium-sized. TCRdb re-called the reads and shows each CDR3 protein once, DNA omitted. In total, the table holds approximately 3,500 distinct CDR3 sequences. The TCR was taken from a human donor. This table probably holds off-target reads from a library built for another chain. V usage is TRBV18 and J usage is TRBJ1-1; TCRdb's D call of TRBD1 is untestable without DNA. The material sequenced was either unsorted cells or a sorted T cell fraction (not recorded which). The CDR3 region is CASSLLKGSPATEAFF.